Given below is one TCR beta chain in context. The trim removed 2 bases at V and 2 bases at J, leaving 3 bases unmatched. The CDR3 loop spans 14 amino acids. The V gene's germline CDR1 is MNHEY and CDR2 SVGAGI. This sample is drawn from a study of blood T cell repertoires in COVID-19. In the authors' workflow: Amplification with reference gene primers provided the estimates of nucleated cell counts. Produced via immunoSEQ multiplex PCR; TCRdb's table is partial and in-frame only. V and J calls and clone size come straight from that table; D and trimming were deduced from the DNA. Of about 94,000 clones in the sample, around 87% were seen once.

This TCR came from a human donor with acute or convalescent COVID-19. The donor label of this sample is uncertain. Sequencing input: peripheral blood. The chain employs TRBV6-5 and TRBJ2-7, with 7 bases lining up with TRBD1. This CDR3 is CASSYGTDPYEQYF. For the CDR3, the DNA is TGTGCCAGCAGTTACGGGACAGACCCCTACGAGCAGTACTTC.